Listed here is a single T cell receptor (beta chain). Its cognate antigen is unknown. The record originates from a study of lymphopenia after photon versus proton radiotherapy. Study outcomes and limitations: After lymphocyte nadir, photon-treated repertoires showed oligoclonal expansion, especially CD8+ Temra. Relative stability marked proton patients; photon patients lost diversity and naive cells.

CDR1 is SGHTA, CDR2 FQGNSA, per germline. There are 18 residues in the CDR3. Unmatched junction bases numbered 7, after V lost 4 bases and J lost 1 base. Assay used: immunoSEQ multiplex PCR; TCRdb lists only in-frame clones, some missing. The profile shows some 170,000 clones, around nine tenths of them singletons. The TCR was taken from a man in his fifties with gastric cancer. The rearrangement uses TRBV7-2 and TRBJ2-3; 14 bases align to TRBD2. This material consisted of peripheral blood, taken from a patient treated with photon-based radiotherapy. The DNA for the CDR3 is TGTGCCAGCAGCTCCAGGGGACTAGCGGGGGACGGCACAGATACGCAGTATTTT. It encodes CASSSRGLAGDGTDTQYF. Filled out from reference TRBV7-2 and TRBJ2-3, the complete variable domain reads GAGVSQSPSNKVTEKGKDVELRCDPISGHTALYWYRQSLGQGLEFLIYFQGNSAPDKSGLPSDRFSAERTGGSVSTLTIQRTQQEDSAVYLCASSSRGLAGDGTDTQYFGPGTRLTVL.